A selection of T cell receptor beta chains follows, all from one sample in a study of T cells in Graves' hyperthyroidism and ophthalmopathy. MiXCR was run by TCRdb on the multiplex PCR reads, yielding one entry per CDR3 protein. Among 500,000 to 750,000 distinct CDR3 sequences listed, 11% to 15% were seen once. Material: blood. The receptor source for this set is a woman aged 18-29 years with Graves' ophthalmopathy. CDR3s include the opening cysteine and the closing phenylalanine or tryptophan. A D gene is named only where the DNA matches it firmly. Not all rows give a size; the values are once, few, many and, for expanded clones, a class.

cdr3_length j_call v_call d_call clone_size cdr3_aa cdr3_nt
13 TRBJ1-1 TRBV19 NA NA CASSMSPLTEAFF TGTGCCAGTAGTATGTCCCCCCTCACTGAAGCTTTCTTT
14 TRBJ2-3 TRBV11-1 NA many CASSPGDGTDTQYF TGTGCCAGCAGCCCGGGGGACGGCACAGATACGCAGTATTTT
13 TRBJ2-3 TRBV3-1 TRBD2 many CASTPRTSGTQYF TGTGCCAGCACCCCCCGGACTAGCGGGACGCAGTATTTT
14 TRBJ2-1 TRBV5-6 TRBD2 NA CASSLVGTSNEQFF TGTGCCAGCAGCTTGGTGGGGACTAGCAATGAGCAGTTCTTC
16 TRBJ2-1 TRBV27 TRBD2 many CASSLTSGRRYNEQFF TGTGCCAGCAGTTTGACTAGCGGGAGGCGATACAATGAGCAGTTCTTC
15 TRBJ2-7 TRBV18 NA many CASSPRYGGVDEQYF TGTGCCAGCTCACCACGTTACGGGGGTGTCGACGAGCAGTACTTC
15 TRBJ2-7 TRBV18 TRBD1 many CASSPMLGQTYEQYF TGTGCCAGCTCACCGATGCTGGGACAGACTTACGAGCAGTACTTC
14 TRBJ1-1 TRBV27 NA few CASTHWGGNTEAFF TGTGCCAGCACCCACTGGGGGGGTAACACTGAAGCTTTCTTT
16 TRBJ2-3 TRBV6-1 NA few CASSSVIAGGTDTQYF TGTGCCAGCAGTTCGGTCATCGCGGGCGGCACAGATACGCAGTATTTT
16 TRBJ1-5 TRBV12-3/TRBV12-4 NA many CASSLARGDGNQPQHF TGTGCCAGCAGTTTAGCGCGGGGAGACGGCAATCAGCCCCAGCATTTT
14 TRBJ2-3 TRBV7-9 TRBD2 many CASAFTAGTDTQYF TGTGCCAGCGCCTTTACAGCGGGGACAGATACGCAGTATTTT
13 TRBJ2-7 TRBV20-1 NA many CSARGHLTYEQYF TGCAGTGCTAGAGGACACCTAACCTACGAGCAGTACTTC
17 TRBJ2-3 TRBV4-1 TRBD2 NA CASSQEVRGRLTDTQYF TGCGCCAGCAGCCAAGAGGTTCGCGGGAGGTTAACAGATACGCAGTATTTT
14 TRBJ1-1 TRBV7-9 TRBD1 many CASSARQGTTEAFF TGTGCCAGCAGCGCCCGACAGGGTACCACTGAAGCTTTCTTT
11 TRBJ2-1 TRBV19 NA few CASSILNEQFF TGTGCCAGTAGTATCCTCAATGAGCAGTTCTTC
15 TRBJ1-1 TRBV7-9 TRBD1 many CASSHRDRVGTEAFF TGTGCCAGCAGTCACCGGGACAGGGTTGGCACTGAAGCTTTCTTT
16 TRBJ1-5 TRBV27 NA many CASSFSGYASNQPQHF TGTGCCAGCAGTTTCTCCGGGTATGCGAGCAATCAGCCCCAGCATTTT
16 TRBJ2-1 TRBV4-3 NA NA CASSQGTGLDKYEQFF TGCGCCAGCAGCCAAGGAACGGGCCTAGACAAGTATGAGCAGTTCTTC
15 TRBJ1-2 TRBV28 NA many CASSSKEGLDYGYTF TGTGCCAGCAGTTCAAAAGAGGGGCTCGACTATGGCTACACCTTC
14 TRBJ1-1 TRBV30 NA many CAWSFGQDRHEAFF TGTGCCTGGAGTTTCGGCCAAGACAGGCATGAAGCTTTCTTT
16 TRBJ2-7 TRBV5-5 TRBD1 NA CASSLGPGTGIYEQYF TGTGCCAGCAGCTTGGGTCCCGGGACAGGCATTTACGAGCAGTACTTC
13 TRBJ1-1 TRBV12-3/TRBV12-4 NA many CASSWGEGTEAFF TGTGCCAGCAGTTGGGGGGAAGGCACTGAAGCTTTCTTT
14 TRBJ2-5 TRBV24-1 NA many CATSGAGEGETQYF TGTGCCACCTCGGGGGCGGGAGAGGGGGAGACCCAGTACTTC
11 TRBJ2-5 TRBV6-1 NA NA CASSLREGEDF TGTGCCAGCAGTCTAAGGGAAGGGGAGGACTTC
14 TRBJ2-6 TRBV9 NA NA CASGDSSGANVLTF TGTGCCAGCGGAGACAGCTCTGGGGCCAACGTCCTGACTTTC
17 TRBJ2-3 TRBV18 TRBD1 few CASSPPDRGHATDTQYF TGTGCCAGCTCACCACCGGACAGGGGGCATGCCACAGATACGCAGTATTTT
17 TRBJ2-7 TRBV7-2 TRBD2 many CASSLGLAGGPNREQYF TGTGCCAGCAGCTTGGGGCTAGCGGGAGGGCCGAATCGCGAGCAGTACTTC
14 TRBJ1-4 TRBV4-2 TRBD1 NA CASSQGDRGEKLFF TGTGCCAGCAGCCAAGGGGACAGGGGGGAAAAACTGTTTTTT
13 TRBJ2-7 TRBV20-1 TRBD2 many CSARLAGAPQQYF TGCAGTGCTAGATTAGCGGGAGCGCCCCAGCAGTACTTC
15 TRBJ2-1 TRBV9 TRBD1 few CASSARDRARNEQFF TGTGCCAGCAGCGCTCGGGACAGGGCGAGAAATGAGCAGTTCTTC
14 TRBJ1-5 TRBV27 NA many CASRAGVTGQPQHF TGTGCCAGCAGGGCAGGGGTGACTGGCCAGCCCCAGCATTTT
14 TRBJ2-7 TRBV5-1 NA many CASSPQDGDYEQYF TGCGCCAGCAGCCCGCAGGACGGAGACTACGAGCAGTACTTC
18 TRBJ2-1 TRBV7-9 NA NA CASSLPPYTVVVTNEQFF TGTGCCAGCAGCTTACCTCCCTATACCGTAGTTGTTACCAATGAGCAGTTCTTC
16 TRBJ1-2 TRBV11-2 TRBD1 many CASSGATRTGGYGYTF TGTGCCAGCAGCGGGGCGACCAGGACAGGGGGCTATGGCTACACCTTC
18 TRBJ1-1 TRBV4-1 TRBD1 few CASSLTFSRDSRNTEAFF TGCGCCAGCAGCCTAACCTTCTCTCGGGACAGTCGGAACACTGAAGCTTTCTTT
13 TRBJ2-3 TRBV7-2 TRBD1 many CASSLVQGDTQYF TGTGCCAGCAGCTTAGTACAGGGGGATACGCAGTATTTT
15 TRBJ1-5 TRBV19 TRBD1 NA CASRTTGVRNQPQHF TGTGCCAGTAGGACCACAGGGGTTCGGAATCAGCCCCAGCATTTT
15 TRBJ1-2 TRBV3-1 NA many CASSQGGLGNYGYTF TGTGCCAGCAGCCAAGGTGGGCTCGGGAACTATGGCTACACCTTC
15 TRBJ2-7 TRBV2 TRBD1 many CASSEQGQGGYEQYF TGTGCCAGCAGTGAACAAGGACAGGGGGGGTACGAGCAGTACTTC
18 TRBJ2-1 TRBV5-6 TRBD1 few CASSLAVGTGEGSYEQFF TGTGCCAGCAGCTTGGCTGTTGGGACAGGGGAGGGATCCTACGAGCAGTTCTTC
15 TRBJ2-1 TRBV7-3 TRBD2 few CASSPSLAGNNEQFF TGTGCCAGCAGCCCCTCTCTAGCGGGCAACAATGAGCAGTTCTTC
16 TRBJ2-5 TRBV12-3/TRBV12-4 TRBD2 many CASSWQGLAGGETQYF TGTGCCAGCAGTTGGCAAGGACTAGCGGGAGGGGAGACCCAGTACTTC
18 TRBJ1-1 TRBV12-3/TRBV12-4 NA NA CASSQGDVWGAENTEAFF TGTGCCAGCTCACAAGGGGACGTATGGGGAGCTGAGAACACTGAAGCTTTCTTT
17 TRBJ2-1 TRBV14 TRBD2 NA CASSQQLAGGTHNEQFF TGTGCCAGCAGCCAACAACTAGCGGGAGGGACTCACAATGAGCAGTTCTTC
23 TRBJ2-7 TRBV28 TRBD2 many CASSQGAPRSSSGRRGFSYEQYF TGTGCCAGCAGCCAGGGGGCTCCGCGATCTTCTAGCGGGAGGAGGGGCTTCTCCTACGAGCAGTACTTC
16 TRBJ2-3 TRBV12-3/TRBV12-4 NA few CASSFPQAELGDAQYF TGTGCCAGCAGTTTCCCCCAGGCGGAGTTGGGAGATGCGCAGTATTTT
17 TRBJ2-7 TRBV5-1 TRBD2 few CASSQRLAGAVFYEQYF TGCGCCAGCAGCCAAAGACTAGCGGGAGCCGTTTTTTACGAGCAGTACTTC
14 TRBJ2-1 TRBV12-3/TRBV12-4 TRBD2 NA CASSYGGAYNEQFF TGTGCCAGCAGTTATGGGGGGGCCTACAATGAGCAGTTCTTC
13 TRBJ1-3 TRBV30 NA NA CAWSTGSGNTIYF TGTGCCTGGAGTACAGGGTCTGGAAACACCATATATTTT
15 TRBJ2-1 TRBV7-9 NA few CASSLVARLYNEQFF TGTGCCAGCAGCTTAGTAGCCCGTCTATACAATGAGCAGTTCTTC
16 TRBJ2-7 TRBV15 NA many CATSRDPRRFTYEQYF TGTGCCACCAGCAGAGATCCCCGGAGATTCACCTACGAGCAGTACTTC
15 TRBJ1-1 TRBV12-3/TRBV12-4 TRBD1 many CASTSGTASSTEAFF TGTGCCAGCACTTCCGGGACAGCCAGTAGCACTGAAGCTTTCTTT